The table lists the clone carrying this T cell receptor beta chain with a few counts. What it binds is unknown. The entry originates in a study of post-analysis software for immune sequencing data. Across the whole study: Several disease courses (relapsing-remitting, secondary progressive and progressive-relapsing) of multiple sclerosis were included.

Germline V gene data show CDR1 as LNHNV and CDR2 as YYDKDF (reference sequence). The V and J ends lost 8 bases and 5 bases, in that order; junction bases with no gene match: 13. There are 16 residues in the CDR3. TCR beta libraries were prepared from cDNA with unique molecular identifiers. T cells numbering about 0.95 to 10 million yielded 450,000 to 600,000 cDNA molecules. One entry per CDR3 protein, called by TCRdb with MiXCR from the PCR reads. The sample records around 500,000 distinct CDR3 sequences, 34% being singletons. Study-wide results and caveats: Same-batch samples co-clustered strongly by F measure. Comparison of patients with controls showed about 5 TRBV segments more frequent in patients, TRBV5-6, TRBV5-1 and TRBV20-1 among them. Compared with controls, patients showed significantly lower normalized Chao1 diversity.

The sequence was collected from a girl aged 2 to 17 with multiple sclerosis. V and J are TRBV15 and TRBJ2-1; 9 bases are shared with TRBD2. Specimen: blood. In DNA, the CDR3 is TGTGCCACCGACGGGGCGGGGGGGATAGTGGACAATGAGCAGTTCTTC. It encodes CATDGAGGIVDNEQFF.